This entry lists 32 T cell receptor beta chains sequenced from one sample in a study of T-cell reconstitution after alpha-beta-depleted transplantation in children. Molecular barcoding with unique molecular identifiers was used for the TCRbeta library. TCRdb reprocessed the PCR reads with MiXCR, giving one entry per CDR3 protein. This table holds just over 950,000 distinct CDR3 sequences, about 30% found once. The specimen was PBMCs, mostly from graft donor cells, collected 360 days after TCRalphabeta/CD19-depleted stem cell transplant. Receptor source: a boy less than two years old who had a stem cell transplant for SCID, so the T cells may come from the graft donor.

This clonotype was observed a few times. This rearrangement joins TRBV2 to TRBJ1-1; D not certain. CDR1 and CDR2 (germline): SNHLY, FYNNEI. The V end lost 7 bases, the J end lost 5 bases, and 23 bases lay between the germline ends. CDR3 length equals 16 residues. The CDR3 here is CASKLPGRGGKTEAFF. Written as DNA, the CDR3 is TGTGCCAGCAAGCTTCCCGGACGAGGCGGGAAGACTGAAGCTTTCTTT.

The rearrangement uses TRBV15 and TRBJ2-1, with a possible D match to TRBD1 (6 bases). Trimming left V 0 bases short and J 8 bases short, with 14 bases between. CDR1 LNHNV and CDR2 YYDKDF come from the germline V gene (reference sequence). This CDR3 has 15 residues. The chain's CDR3 is CATSRDLPRGDEQFF. The CDR3 DNA sequence: TGTGCCACCAGCAGAGATCTCCCCAGGGGTGATGAGCAGTTCTTC.

V gene TRBV29-1 combines with J gene TRBJ2-5; D gene ambiguous. Germline CDR1 SQVTM, CDR2 ANQGSEA. The CDR3 is 13 residues long. V lost 4 bases to trimming and J lost 10 bases, with 19 bases between them. CDR3 DNA sequence: TGCAGCGTTGGAGACACTACAAGAGTTAGCCAGTACTTC. Encoded protein: CSVGDTTRVSQYF.

This clonotype was counted once. The chain employs TRBV3-1 and TRBJ2-1; either TRBD1 or TRBD2 may fit D (6 bases each). This CDR3 region has 16 residues. V lost 4 bases, J lost 2 bases, and 15 bases lay in between. The germline gives CDR1 LGHDT, CDR2 YNNKEL (reference sequence). The CDR3 nucleotides read TGTGCCAGCAGCCCCCGGGGGCCCCAAACCTACAATGAGCAGTTCTTC. Protein: CASSPRGPQTYNEQFF.

The rearrangement links TRBV6-6 to TRBJ2-1; TRBD1 agrees at 7 bases. V lost 2 bases to trimming and J lost 8 bases; unmatched junction nucleotides: 3. The CDR3 spans 13 residues. From germline, CDR1 is MNHNY and CDR2 SVGAGI (reference sequence). CDR3 nucleotide sequence: TGTGCCAGCAGTTACCGTGACAGGGATGAGCAGTTCTTC. Its translation: CASSYRDRDEQFF.

This chain uses TRBV9 with TRBJ2-5; no reliable D call. This CDR3 contains 13 residues. CDR1 SGDLS and CDR2 YYNGEE come from the germline V gene. With 0 bases removed from V and 5 bases from J, the gap between germline ends came to 8 bases. In nucleotides, the CDR3 is TGTGCCAGCAGCGTAGTATCTTCGGAGACCCAGTACTTC. It encodes CASSVVSSETQYF.

This clonotype showed up just a few times. This chain joins TRBV5-1 and TRBJ2-1, with D possibly TRBD2 on 6 matching bases. With 4 bases removed from V and 6 bases from J, the gap between germline ends came to 11 bases. CDR1 SGHRS and CDR2 YFSETQ come from the germline V gene. The CDR3 runs 13 residues. Written as DNA, the CDR3 is TGCGCCAGCAGCGCGGGACCGCTCAATGAGCAGTTCTTC. Amino acid sequence: CASSAGPLNEQFF.

This chain joins TRBV27 and TRBJ2-2; no reliable D call. V lost 5 bases, J lost 4 bases, and 8 bases lay in between. This CDR3 is built from 13 residues. The V gene's germline CDR1 is MNHEY and CDR2 SMNVEV (reference sequence). The CDR3 sequence is CASSQFLTGELFF. The CDR3 DNA sequence: TGTGCCAGCAGTCAGTTTCTCACCGGGGAGCTGTTTTTT.

The chain has TRBV20-1 and TRBJ2-3, with a weak D call TRBD2 (6 bases). There are 15 residues in the CDR3. Trimming took off 0 bases at V and 4 bases at J, with 14 bases between the two ends. The germline gives CDR1 DFQATT, CDR2 SNEGSKA (reference sequence). Here the CDR3 reads CSARERAGLADTQYF. CDR3 nucleotide sequence: TGCAGTGCTAGAGAACGGGCGGGGCTGGCAGATACGCAGTATTTT.

The sample holds one count of this clonotype. The chain has TRBV5-6 and TRBJ1-2; D is ambiguous. Germline V CDR1 and CDR2: SGHDT, YYEEEE. This CDR3 has 13 residues. V was clipped by 1 base and J by 8 bases, with 12 bases between them. Written as DNA, the CDR3 is TGTGCCAGCAGCTTGCGGGTCCCTGGCGGCTACACCTTC. It codes for CASSLRVPGGYTF. Combining the CDR3 with reference TRBV5-6 and TRBJ1-2 gives the whole variable domain DAGVTQSPTHLIKTRGQQVTLRCSPKSGHDTVSWYQQALGQGPQFIFQYYEEEERQRGNFPDRFSGHQFPNYSSELNVNALLLGDSALYLCASSLRVPGGYTFGSGTRLTVV.

The V and J genes are TRBV2 and TRBJ2-2; TRBD1 or TRBD2 may be the D gene (5 bases each). The ends were cut back, 6 bases at V and 6 bases at J, with 8 bases in the middle. The CDR3 length is 12 residues. Germline CDR1 SNHLY, CDR2 FYNNEI. In nucleotides, the CDR3 is TGTGCCAGCAGGGGACCACCCGGGGAGCTGTTTTTT. Translated, it gives CASRGPPGELFF.

This chain joins TRBV2 and TRBJ2-7; D may match TRBD1 or TRBD2 (6 bases each). V was cut by 2 bases and J by 6 bases, with 11 bases left in between. This CDR3 contains 13 residues. Germline CDR1 SNHLY, CDR2 FYNNEI. The CDR3 spells CASSEWGAGEQYF. The CDR3 region has the DNA TGTGCCAGCAGTGAATGGGGGGCCGGCGAGCAGTACTTC. Full variable domain (missing parts from reference TRBV2 and TRBJ2-7): EPEVTQTPSHQVTQMGQEVILRCVPISNHLYFYWYRQILGQKVEFLVSFYNNEISEKSEIFDDQFSVERPDGSNFTLKIRSTKLEDSAMYFCASSEWGAGEQYFGPGTRLTVT.

This clonotype has more than one count but fewer than ten. The chain links TRBV10-2 to TRBJ1-6; TRBD1 might be the D (5 bases). Germline V lookup: CDR1 WSHSY, CDR2 SAAADI. The ends were cut back, 2 bases at V and 1 base at J, with 12 bases in the middle. This CDR3 is 17 amino acids long. CDR3 region: CASSEDGAGSYNSPLHF. The CDR3 bases are TGCGCCAGCAGTGAGGACGGGGCAGGTTCCTATAATTCACCCCTCCACTTT.

This clonotype came up a few times. V gene TRBV29-1 combines with J gene TRBJ2-1; TRBD1 matches at 9 bases. Germline CDR1 reads SQVTM; CDR2 reads ANQGSEA. The CDR3 spans 14 residues. V lost 4 bases, J lost 4 bases, and 5 bases stayed unmatched. The CDR3 coding sequence is TGCAGCGTTGCAGGGACAGGGAGATACAATGAGCAGTTCTTC. Translation: CSVAGTGRYNEQFF.

This clonotype showed up just once. The chain recombines TRBV6-2 or TRBV6-3 with TRBJ2-1; no reliable D call. Germline CDR1 reads MNHEY; CDR2 reads SVGEGT. Between the trimmed V and J ends, which lost 8 bases and 8 bases, there was a span of 25 bases. CDR3 length: 16 amino acids. The CDR3 reads CASQPLRVVLGDEQFF. The DNA for the CDR3 is TGTGCCAGCCAACCCCTCCGGGTTGTCCTGGGCGATGAGCAGTTCTTC.

This clonotype was found a few times. The chain carries TRBV15 and TRBJ2-5; unclear D gene. This CDR3 has 14 amino acids. The V gene lost 1 base and the J gene lost 2 bases, with 8 bases spanning the gap. Per germline, CDR1 LNHNV and CDR2 YYDKDF (reference sequence). This chain's CDR3 is CATSRGGSQETQYF. The CDR3 DNA reads TGTGCCACCAGCAGAGGGGGAAGTCAAGAGACCCAGTACTTC.

The chain has TRBV5-1 and TRBJ2-3; a possible D gene is TRBD2 (6 bases). Trimming left V 0 bases short and J 0 bases short, with 11 bases between. The CDR3 consists of 16 residues. Germline CDR1 SGHRS, CDR2 YFSETQ. The CDR3 nucleotides are TGCGCCAGCAGCTTGGTTCCGGGGACTAGCACAGATACGCAGTATTTT. Protein sequence: CASSLVPGTSTDTQYF.

The V call is TRBV3-1, the J call TRBJ2-2; the D gene is possibly TRBD1 (6 bases). V lost 3 bases, J lost 4 bases, and 15 bases lay in between. Germline-derived CDR1 and CDR2 are LGHDT and YNNKEL (reference sequence). The CDR3 is made up of 16 amino acids. CDR3 amino acids: CASSQAGAPSTGELFF. As DNA, the CDR3 is TGTGCCAGCAGCCAGGCAGGGGCGCCGAGCACCGGGGAGCTGTTTTTT.

V is TRBV11-2 and J is TRBJ1-1; no reliable D call. V was shortened by 2 bases and J by 0 bases, with 19 bases between the two germline ends. The CDR3 has 18 amino acids. Germline CDR1 reads SGHAT; CDR2 reads FQNNGV. The CDR3 DNA reads as TGTGCCAGCAGCTTAAGGAGGGATCTAGGGTTGATGAACACTGAAGCTTTCTTT. Amino acids: CASSLRRDLGLMNTEAFF.

The chain recombines TRBV7-6 with TRBJ2-7; D remains ambiguous. V lost 2 bases to trimming and J lost 2 bases, with 10 bases between them. The germline V gene has CDR1 SGHVS and CDR2 FNYEAQ. There are 14 residues in the CDR3. As DNA, the CDR3 is TGTGCCAGCAGCTTAACAGCCTTAACCTACGAGCAGTACTTC. Protein: CASSLTALTYEQYF.

This clonotype was seen more than once but under ten times. V gene TRBV28 combines with J gene TRBJ2-7; 7 bases match TRBD1. Germline lookup yields CDR1 MDHEN and CDR2 SYDVKM. V dropped 6 bases and J dropped 3; count of bases not matched to a gene: 5. This CDR3 region has 13 residues. This CDR3 reads CASRTDRDYEQYF. CDR3 sequence (DNA): TGTGCCAGCAGGACAGACAGGGACTACGAGCAGTACTTC.

The V call is TRBV4-1, the J call TRBJ2-7; D gene unclear. V was clipped by 1 base and J by 3 bases, with 13 bases between them. The V gene's germline CDR1 is MGHRA and CDR2 YSYEKL. CDR3 length equals 15 residues. The CDR3 spells CASSQGPTGIYEQYF. The CDR3 DNA sequence: TGCGCCAGCAGCCAAGGCCCGACCGGCATCTACGAGCAGTACTTC.

This clonotype was observed a handful of times. The chain uses TRBV12-3 or TRBV12-4 and TRBJ2-2; no firm D call. V lost 6 bases to trimming and J lost 1 base, with 9 bases between them. This CDR3 is 14 amino acids long. The chain's CDR3 is CASSPPRNTGELFF. The CDR3 DNA sequence: TGTGCCAGCAGCCCACCCCGGAACACCGGGGAGCTGTTTTTT.

The chain recombines TRBV10-3 with TRBJ1-5; a weak D match, TRBD1 (6 bases). Germline loops: CDR1 ENHRY, CDR2 SYGVKD. Trimming pared 4 bases from V and 2 bases from J, leaving 9 bases between. This CDR3 is built from 14 residues. CDR3 in amino acids: CAISARTGNQPQHF. Written as DNA, the CDR3 is TGTGCCATCAGTGCCCGGACAGGCAATCAGCCCCAGCATTTT.

The gene calls are TRBV7-9 and TRBJ1-6; TRBD1 agrees at 9 bases. The CDR3 totals 14 residues. V shed 6 bases, J shed 10 bases, and the junction held 7 bases outside the gene matches. In germline, CDR1 is SEHNR, CDR2 FQNEAQ (reference sequence). CDR3 DNA sequence: TGTGCCAGCAGATTCGGGACAGGGCAATCACCCCTCCACTTT. It specifies CASRFGTGQSPLHF.

This clonotype showed up just a few times. The chain is built from TRBV20-1 and TRBJ1-1; possible D gene TRBD1, 6 bases. V was shortened by 0 bases and J by 4 bases, with 12 bases between the two germline ends. The germline gives CDR1 DFQATT, CDR2 SNEGSKA (reference sequence). CDR3 length: 14 amino acids. The CDR3 sequence is CSARDQGKGTEAFF. The CDR3 DNA follows: TGCAGTGCTAGAGATCAGGGGAAAGGCACTGAAGCTTTCTTT.

The sample holds a few counts of this clonotype. The chain links TRBV19 to TRBJ2-3; 9 bases are a match to TRBD2. The CDR3 is made up of 16 amino acids. Germline assignment: CDR1 LNHDA and CDR2 SQIVND (reference sequence). V lost 5 bases, J lost 6 bases, and 12 bases stayed unmatched. CDR3 sequence reads: CASSPIRLADLDTQYF. CDR3 bases: TGTGCCAGTAGTCCTATCAGACTAGCGGATTTGGATACGCAGTATTTT.

V and J are TRBV10-3 and TRBJ1-2, with D uncertain. The germline V and J ends were trimmed by 2 bases and 5 bases, with 9 bases remaining between them. CDR1 and CDR2 from the germline V gene are ENHRY and SYGVKD. The CDR3 consists of 13 residues. CDR3 protein: CAISEQEQYGYTF. CDR3 DNA: TGTGCCATCAGTGAGCAGGAACAGTATGGCTACACCTTC.

This clonotype came up a few times. The chain is built from TRBV10-3 and TRBJ2-5; D is perhaps TRBD2 (6 bases). CDR1 and CDR2 from the germline V gene are ENHRY and SYGVKD. This CDR3 region has 13 residues. The V and J ends lost 6 bases and 1 base respectively, with 9 bases between them. CDR3 in DNA: TGTGCCATCAGGGGACTTTCCCAAGAGACCCAGTACTTC. As protein: CAIRGLSQETQYF.

J is TRBJ1-5 and V is TRBV5-1; TRBD1 agrees at 12 bases. CDR1 and CDR2 (germline): SGHRS, YFSETQ. V trimming: 4 bases; J trimming: 5 bases; junction bases outside the gene matches: 4. CDR3 size: 15 residues. The DNA for the CDR3 is TGCGCCAGCAGCCCAGGGACAGGGGGCGATCAGCCCCAGCATTTT. Encoded protein: CASSPGTGGDQPQHF.

The chain is built from TRBV12-3 or TRBV12-4 and TRBJ2-3; 12 bases agree with TRBD2. Trimming took 5 bases from V and 6 from J; bases not matched to a gene: 6. This CDR3 region has 15 residues. The CDR3 DNA sequence: TGTGCCAGCAGTCCTAGCGGGGGGGTCTCGGATACGCAGTATTTT. Amino acid sequence: CASSPSGGVSDTQYF.

The V gene is TRBV6-5, the J gene TRBJ1-3; 8 bases line up with TRBD1. This CDR3 is 17 amino acids long. Unmatched junction bases numbered 7, after V lost 0 bases and J lost 3 bases. Germline values: CDR1 MNHEY, CDR2 SVGAGI. The CDR3 bases are TGTGCCAGCAGTTACTCGATGGACAGGGAGAATGGAAACACCATATATTTT. Amino acids: CASSYSMDRENGNTIYF.